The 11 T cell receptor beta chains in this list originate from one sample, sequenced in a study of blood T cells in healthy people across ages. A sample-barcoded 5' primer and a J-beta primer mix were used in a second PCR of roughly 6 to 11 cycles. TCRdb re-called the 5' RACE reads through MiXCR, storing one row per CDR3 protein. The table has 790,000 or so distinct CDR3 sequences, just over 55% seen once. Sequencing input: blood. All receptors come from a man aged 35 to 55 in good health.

CDR3 DNA sequence: TGTGCCAGCAGCCAAGATCTCACGGGGCGAGGCTACACCTTC. It translates to CASSQDLTGRGYTF. V usage is TRBV3-1 and J usage is TRBJ1-2, with D possibly being TRBD1 (5 bases). Germline V gene lookup returns CDR1 LGHDT and CDR2 YNNKEL (reference sequence). With 0 bases removed from V and 8 bases from J, the gap between germline ends came to 13 bases. This CDR3 comprises 14 residues.

The CDR3 region is CAVQQGNSNQPQHF. As DNA, the CDR3 is TGTGCCGTACAACAGGGAAATTCGAATCAGCCCCAGCATTTT. The chain joins TRBV6-2 or TRBV6-3 to TRBJ1-5, with D perhaps TRBD1 (6 bases). The CDR3 is 14 amino acids. V lost 11 bases to trimming and J lost 4 bases, with 18 bases between them. Germline CDR1 and CDR2: MNHEY and SVGEGT.

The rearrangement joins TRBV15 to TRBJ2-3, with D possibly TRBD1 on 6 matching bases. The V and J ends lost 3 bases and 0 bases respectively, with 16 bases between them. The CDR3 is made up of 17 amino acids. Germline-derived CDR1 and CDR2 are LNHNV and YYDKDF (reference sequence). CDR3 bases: TGTGCCACCAGCAGGGGTGGGGGCCGCACTAGCACAGATACGCAGTATTTT. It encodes CATSRGGGRTSTDTQYF.

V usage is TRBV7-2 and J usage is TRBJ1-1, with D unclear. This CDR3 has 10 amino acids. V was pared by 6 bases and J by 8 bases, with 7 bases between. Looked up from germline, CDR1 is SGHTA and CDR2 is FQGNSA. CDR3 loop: CASSQTEAFF. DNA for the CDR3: TGTGCCAGCAGTCAAACAGAAGCTTTCTTT.

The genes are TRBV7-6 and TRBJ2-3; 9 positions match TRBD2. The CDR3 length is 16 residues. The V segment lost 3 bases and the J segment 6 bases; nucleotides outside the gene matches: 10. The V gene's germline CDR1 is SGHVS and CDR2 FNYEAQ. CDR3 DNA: TGTGCCAGCAGCTTCCCACTAGCGGGCGGATCGGATACGCAGTATTTT. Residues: CASSFPLAGGSDTQYF.

The CDR3 region has the DNA TGTGCCAGCAGTTTACAGGGCTTGGATGAAAAACTGTTTTTT. As protein: CASSLQGLDEKLFF. This chain uses TRBV12-3 or TRBV12-4 with TRBJ1-4; D is possibly TRBD1 (5 bases). Trimming left V 2 bases short and J 6 bases short, with 10 bases between. The length of the CDR3 is 14 residues.

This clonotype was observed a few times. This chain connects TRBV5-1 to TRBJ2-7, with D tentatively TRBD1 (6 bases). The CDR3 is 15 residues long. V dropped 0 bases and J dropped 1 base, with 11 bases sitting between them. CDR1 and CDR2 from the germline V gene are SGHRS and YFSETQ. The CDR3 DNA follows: TGCGCCAGCAGCTTGGTAAGGGACACTTCCTACGAGCAGTACTTC. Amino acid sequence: CASSLVRDTSYEQYF.

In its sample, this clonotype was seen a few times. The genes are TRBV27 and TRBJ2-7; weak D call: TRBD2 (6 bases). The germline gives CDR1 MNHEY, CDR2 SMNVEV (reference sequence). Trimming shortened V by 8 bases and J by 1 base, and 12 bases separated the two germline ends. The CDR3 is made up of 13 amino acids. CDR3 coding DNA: TGTGCCAGCGGGCGGGGATCTTCCTACGAGCAGTACTTC. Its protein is CASGRGSSYEQYF.

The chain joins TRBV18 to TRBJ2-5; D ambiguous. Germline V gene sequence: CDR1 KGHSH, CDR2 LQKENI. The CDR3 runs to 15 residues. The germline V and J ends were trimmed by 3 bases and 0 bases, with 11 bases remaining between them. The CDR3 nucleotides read TGTGCCAGCTCACCCTTGCATGGGTACCAAGAGACCCAGTACTTC. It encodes CASSPLHGYQETQYF.

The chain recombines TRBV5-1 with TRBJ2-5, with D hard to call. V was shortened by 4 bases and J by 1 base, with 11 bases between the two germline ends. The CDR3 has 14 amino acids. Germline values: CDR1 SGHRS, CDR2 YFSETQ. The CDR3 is CASSRYNGQETQYF. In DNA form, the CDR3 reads TGCGCCAGCAGCCGTTACAACGGCCAAGAGACCCAGTACTTC.

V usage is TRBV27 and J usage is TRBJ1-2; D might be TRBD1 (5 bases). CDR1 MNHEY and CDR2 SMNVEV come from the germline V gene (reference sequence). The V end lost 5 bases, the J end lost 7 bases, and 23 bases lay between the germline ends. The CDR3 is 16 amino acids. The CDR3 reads CASSLTPGRGRGGYTF. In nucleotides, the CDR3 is TGTGCCAGCAGTCTCACCCCGGGACGGGGCCGTGGTGGCTACACCTTC.